Below, one TCR beta chain is given with its context. No cognate antigen has been identified for it. No quality values exist for individual bases; no much larger clone is one base distant. The data stem from a study of T cell repertoires in cytomegalovirus infection (dated by TCRdb to about 2019). Regarding the complete study: Recently identified HLA-C-restricted CMV epitopes, whose presentation resists viral immunomodulation, were targeted by peptide stimulations together with well-studied HLA-B-restricted epitopes. Because public TCR beta signatures pointed to carriage of CMV infection together with the matching HLA type, the HLA type of each donor mattered for the analysis.

The treatment or condition label of this sample denotes: in vitro stimulation with specific CMV peptide epitopes to enrich CMV-specific T cells. What the authors observed across the whole study: The ex vivo response was dominated by HLA-C-restricted CMV-specific TCR beta clonotypes, which also provided the single most frequent clonotype in two of eight donors. Cumulative frequency of public TCR beta family members discriminated carriers of CMV infection plus the relevant HLA type in this cohort and an independent approximately 350-donor cohort.

The data were produced on an Illumina HiSeq 1500. TCRdb's own reprocessing of the public reads used fastp at Q25 and MiXCR and kept productive beta chains. Records with the same CDR3 protein are collapsed into one entry carrying the most frequent genes and DNA. The sample has about 700,000 distinct CDR3 sequences on record, around 32% of them singletons. Clones ranked in the top ten supply 15% to 20% of the sample. There are 13 amino acids in the CDR3, from cysteine to phenylalanine inclusive. The retained sequence is limited to the CDR3, 39 bases, with the frame set at the first base. CDR1 MNHEY and CDR2 SMNVEV are derived from the germline V gene (reference sequence). The trim is 3 bases for V and 0 bases for J, with a gap of 3 bases between the germline ends.

Here the sequenced sample was cultured PBMCs, taken from culture after CMV antigen stimulation. The receptor was isolated from a human donor in good health (CMV status not recorded). Some clones in this sample may be carry-over from other donors' samples. The rearrangement combines TRBV27 with TRBJ1-5; the D gene is unclear. The CDR3 region has the sequence CASSFVSNQPQHF. At the DNA level, the sequence is TGTGCCAGCAGTTTTGTTAGCAATCAGCCCCAGCATTTT.